These T cell receptor beta chains were read from a single sample in a study of T cell repertoires in cytomegalovirus infection. These receptors' antigens are unknown. TCRdb analysed the reads with MiXCR anew, one entry per CDR3 protein. Among about 89,000 distinct CDR3 sequences listed, around 28% were seen once. This specimen consisted of CD8+ T cells from cultured PBMCs, obtained from culture after CMV antigen stimulation. The origin of the receptors is a human donor in good health (CMV status not recorded). Some clones in this sample may be carry-over from other donors' samples. CDR3s include the opening cysteine and the closing phenylalanine or tryptophan. D genes are given only for firm matches. Clone sizes are given selectively: once, few, many, or a class where the clone is expanded.

j_call,v_call,d_call,clone_size,cdr3_nt,cdr3_aa
TRBJ1-1,TRBV5-3,-,-,TGTGCCAGCATCGGACGGCCGAACACTGAAGCTTTCTTT,CASIGRPNTEAFF
TRBJ2-4,TRBV5-6,-,-,TGTGCCAGCAGCAAAACAGAATACTTAGCCAAAAACATTCAGTACTTC,CASSKTEYLAKNIQYF
TRBJ1-5,TRBV6-1,TRBD1,many,TGTGCCAGCAGTGAATGGGGACAGGGTCAGCAGCCCCAGCATTTT,CASSEWGQGQQPQHF
TRBJ1-1,TRBV19,-,-,TGTGCCAGTAGTGGAGGGCACAGGGCCACTGAAGCTTTCTTT,CASSGGHRATEAFF
TRBJ1-2,TRBV14,-,-,TGTGCCAGCAGCCAAATTGTCGGACTGAACTATGGCTACACCTTC,CASSQIVGLNYGYTF
TRBJ2-7,TRBV2,TRBD1,-,TGTGCCAGCAGTCGGACAGGGGTTTTCCACGAGCAGTACTTC,CASSRTGVFHEQYF
TRBJ2-7,TRBV13,-,many,TGTGCCAGCAGCCCGACTACGACAGGACAGTCATACGAGCAGTACTTC,CASSPTTTGQSYEQYF
TRBJ2-3,TRBV20-1,TRBD2,-,TGCAGTGCTAGAGAAGGGCTAGCGGCGAGGACAGATACGCAGTATTTT,CSAREGLAARTDTQYF
TRBJ1-1,TRBV3-1,-,-,TGTGCCAGCAGCCAAGTGGGCCAGAAAGCTTTCTTT,CASSQVGQKAFF
TRBJ2-5,TRBV2,-,few,TGTGCCAGCAGATCCCACAGCAGTGGCCAAGAGACCCAGTACTTC,CASRSHSSGQETQYF
TRBJ2-4,TRBV7-6,-,few,TGTGCCAGCAGCTACACCAGACTCGGGAACGCCAAAAACATTCAGTACTTC,CASSYTRLGNAKNIQYF
TRBJ2-4,TRBV28,-,few,TGTGCCAGCAGAGATCACATTCAGTACTTC,CASRDHIQYF
TRBJ2-1,TRBV11-3,-,-,TGTACCAGCAGCTTATATACCCTGGGAGTAGACAATGAGCAGTTCTTC,CTSSLYTLGVDNEQFF